This T cell receptor beta chain was identified in a study of blood T cell repertoires in COVID-19. Study summary: Sites across the United States, Italy and Spain contributed samples from acute and convalescent COVID-19.

Assay: immunoSEQ multiplex PCR; the TCRdb copy retains only in-frame clones and omits some. Here the sample spans 300,000 to 350,000 clones, roughly 90% being singletons. The CDR3 is 17 residues long. Germline V CDR1 and CDR2: MNHEY, SVGEGT. V was clipped by 2 bases and J by 10 bases, with 21 bases between them. Cohort 3 donors were reported recovered after two negative PCRs, clearance, or symptom resolution. V usage is TRBV6-2 or TRBV6-3 and J usage is TRBJ1-6; D perhaps matches TRBD1 (5 bases). The sequence came from a woman in her thirties who had recovered from COVID-19. Source material: PBMCs or T cells enriched from blood (not recorded which). CDR3 sequence: CASSYIRESVSRSPLHF. CDR3 nucleotide sequence: TGTGCCAGCAGTTACATCAGGGAATCGGTTTCGCGGTCACCCCTCCACTTT.